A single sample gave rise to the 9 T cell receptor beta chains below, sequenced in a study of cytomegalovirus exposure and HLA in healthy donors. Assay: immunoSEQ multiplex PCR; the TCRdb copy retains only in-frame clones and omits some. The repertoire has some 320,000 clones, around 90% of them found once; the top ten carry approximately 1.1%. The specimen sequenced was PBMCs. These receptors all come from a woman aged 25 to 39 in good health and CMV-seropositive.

This CDR3 is CASSSGVRTGAYEQYF. CDR3 DNA: TGTGCCAGCAGCTCGGGGGTTCGGACAGGGGCCTACGAGCAGTACTTC. This chain links TRBV13 with TRBJ2-7, with 9 bases lining up with TRBD1. V gave up 4 bases and J gave up 2 bases; unmatched junction bases: 9. CDR1 and CDR2 (germline): PRHDT, FYEKMQ (reference sequence). The CDR3 contains 16 residues.

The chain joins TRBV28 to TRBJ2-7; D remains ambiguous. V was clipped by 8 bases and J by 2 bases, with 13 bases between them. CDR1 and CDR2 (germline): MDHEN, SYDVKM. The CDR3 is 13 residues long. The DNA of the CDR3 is TGTGCCAGCCTGGCTCCTAGGACCTACGAGCAGTACTTC. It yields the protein CASLAPRTYEQYF.

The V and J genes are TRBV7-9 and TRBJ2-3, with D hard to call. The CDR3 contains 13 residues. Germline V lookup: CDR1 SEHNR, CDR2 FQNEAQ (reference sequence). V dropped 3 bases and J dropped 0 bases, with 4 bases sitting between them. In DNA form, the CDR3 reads TGTGCCAGCAGCTTGCCTAGCACAGATACGCAGTATTTT. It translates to CASSLPSTDTQYF.

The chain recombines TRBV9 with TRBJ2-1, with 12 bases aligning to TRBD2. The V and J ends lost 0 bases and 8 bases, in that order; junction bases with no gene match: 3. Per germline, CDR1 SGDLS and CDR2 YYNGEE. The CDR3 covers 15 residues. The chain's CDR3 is CASSVEGLAGYEQFF. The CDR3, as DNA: TGTGCCAGCAGCGTAGAGGGACTAGCGGGTTATGAGCAGTTCTTC.

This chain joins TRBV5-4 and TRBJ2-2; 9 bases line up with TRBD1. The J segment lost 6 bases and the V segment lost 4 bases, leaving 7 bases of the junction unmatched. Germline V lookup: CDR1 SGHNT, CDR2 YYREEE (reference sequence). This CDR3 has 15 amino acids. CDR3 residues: CASSVDRGGSGELFF. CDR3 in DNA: TGTGCCAGCAGCGTGGACAGGGGCGGTTCCGGGGAGCTGTTTTTT.

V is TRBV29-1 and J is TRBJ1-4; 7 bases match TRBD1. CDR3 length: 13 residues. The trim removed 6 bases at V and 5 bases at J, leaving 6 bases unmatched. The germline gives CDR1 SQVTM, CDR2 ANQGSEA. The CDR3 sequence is CSVTGTVNEKLFF. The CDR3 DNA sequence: TGCAGCGTGACCGGGACAGTAAATGAAAAACTGTTTTTT.

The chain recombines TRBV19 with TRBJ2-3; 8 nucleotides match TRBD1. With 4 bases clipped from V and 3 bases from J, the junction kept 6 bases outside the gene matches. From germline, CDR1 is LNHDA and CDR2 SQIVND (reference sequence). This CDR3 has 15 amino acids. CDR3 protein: CASSRGQGRTDTQYF. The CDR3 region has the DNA TGTGCCAGTAGTAGAGGACAGGGAAGAACAGATACGCAGTATTTT.

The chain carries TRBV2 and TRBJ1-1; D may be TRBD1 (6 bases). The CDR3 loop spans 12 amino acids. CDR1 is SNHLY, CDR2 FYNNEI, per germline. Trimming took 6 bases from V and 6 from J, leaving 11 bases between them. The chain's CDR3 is CASRGGVAEAFF. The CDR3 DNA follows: TGTGCCAGCAGAGGGGGTGTCGCTGAAGCTTTCTTT.

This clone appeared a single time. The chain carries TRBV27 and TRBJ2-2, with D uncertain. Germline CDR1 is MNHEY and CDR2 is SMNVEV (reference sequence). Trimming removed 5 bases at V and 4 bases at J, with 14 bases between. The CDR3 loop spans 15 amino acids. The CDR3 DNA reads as TGTGCCAGCAGTACCCGTAGGGTACCCACCGGGGAGCTGTTTTTT. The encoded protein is CASSTRRVPTGELFF.